The 26 T cell receptor beta chains below all came from one sample that was sequenced in a study of technical replicates of blood from several donors. Repertoires were generated with immunoSEQ multiplex PCR, while TCRdb's copy carries only in-frame clones and drops some. Here the sample spans more than 70,000 clones, 90% to 95% being singletons. The source material was T cells isolated from PBMCs. The receptors here all came from a human donor in good health.

This chain connects TRBV28 to TRBJ2-3, with 9 bases that match TRBD1. Germline V gene lookup returns CDR1 MDHEN and CDR2 SYDVKM. The V gene end was trimmed by 4 bases and the J gene end by 3 bases; junction bases not matched to a gene: 2. CDR3 length equals 14 residues. In DNA form, the CDR3 reads TGTGCCAGCAGTTCTGGGACAGGGACAGATACGCAGTATTTT. Translation gives CASSSGTGTDTQYF.

A single count supports this clone. The chain carries TRBV25-1 and TRBJ2-4; the match to TRBD2 covers 7 bases. CDR1 and CDR2 from the germline V gene are MGHDK and SYGVNS. The CDR3 loop spans 18 amino acids. After removal of 6 bases from V and 0 bases from J, the junction contained 14 bases not matched to a gene. This CDR3 reads CASSIPGLTTIAKNIQYF. Written as DNA, the CDR3 is TGTGCCAGCAGCATCCCGGGACTAACCACAATAGCCAAAAACATTCAGTACTTC.

The chain employs TRBV28 and TRBJ1-5; D unclear. The germline CDR1 and CDR2 sequences are MDHEN and SYDVKM. The CDR3 has 15 residues. The ends were cut back, 2 bases at V and 3 bases at J, with 11 bases in the middle. The DNA of the CDR3 is TGTGCCAGCAGTTTACACTCAGGAAACAATCAGCCCCAGCATTTT. Protein sequence: CASSLHSGNNQPQHF.

The chain carries TRBV6-5 and TRBJ2-7; 10 positions match TRBD2. V trimming: 0 bases; J trimming: 2 bases; junction bases outside the gene matches: 4. CDR1 and CDR2 (germline): MNHEY, SVGAGI. CDR3 length equals 16 residues. The CDR3 spells CASSYSLTSGTYEQYF. CDR3 DNA: TGTGCCAGCAGTTACTCGCTTACTAGCGGGACCTACGAGCAGTACTTC.

This clone has just one count. The V and J genes are TRBV4-1 and TRBJ2-3; 10 bases are a match to TRBD2. The germline V gene has CDR1 MGHRA and CDR2 YSYEKL. The CDR3 extends over 17 amino acids. Unmatched junction bases numbered 9, after V lost 2 bases and J lost 4 bases. CDR3 sequence: CASSQTGTAGGPDTQYF. CDR3 DNA sequence: TGCGCCAGCAGCCAAACCGGAACAGCGGGGGGGCCAGATACGCAGTATTTT.

The genes are TRBV11-3 and TRBJ1-2, with D hard to call. From germline, CDR1 is SGHNT and CDR2 YENEEA. Between the trimmed V and J ends, which lost 3 bases and 7 bases, there was a span of 15 bases. The CDR3 has 14 amino acids. CDR3 loop: CASSFSGGYPGYTF. CDR3 nucleotide sequence: TGTGCCAGCAGCTTTAGTGGCGGGTATCCTGGCTACACCTTC.

This clone was found a few times. The chain combines TRBV21-1 with TRBJ2-1; the table's D call TRBD2 went unverified against the DNA. TRBV21-1 is a known pseudogene. CDR3 length: 17 residues. Here the CDR3 DNA reads TGTGCCAGCACCCCAGCGGGGACCGGTTGCTCCTACAATGAGCAGTTCTTC. Protein product: CASTPAGTGCSYNEQFF.

The V gene is TRBV11-3, the J gene TRBJ1-2; D is unresolved. Trimming took off 5 bases at V and 7 bases at J, with 14 bases between the two ends. CDR1 and CDR2 from the germline V gene are SGHNT and YENEEA. This CDR3 is built from 13 residues. The CDR3 region has the DNA TGTGCCAGCAGCCTCAGCGAGGGTTTTGGCTACACCTTC. Translated, it gives CASSLSEGFGYTF.

V and J are TRBV7-9 and TRBJ2-2, with 9 bases that match TRBD1. Trimming removed 1 base from V and 1 base from J; junction bases left unmatched: 4. Germline V gene sequence: CDR1 SEHNR, CDR2 FQNEAQ (reference sequence). The CDR3 is made up of 17 amino acids. The chain's CDR3 is CASSLVGQGGNTGELFF. CDR3 bases: TGTGCCAGCAGCTTAGTGGGACAGGGCGGGAACACCGGGGAGCTGTTTTTT.

The gene calls are TRBV7-9 and TRBJ1-5, with a possible D match to TRBD1 (6 bases). Trimming took off 10 bases at V and 0 bases at J, with 13 bases between the two ends. CDR3 size: 14 residues. The germline V gene has CDR1 SEHNR and CDR2 FQNEAQ (reference sequence). The CDR3 bases are TGTGCCACCACAGGGCCATATAGCAATCAGCCCCAGCATTTT. It specifies CATTGPYSNQPQHF.

This chain joins TRBV7-9 and TRBJ2-5; 7 bases match TRBD2. The trim removed 5 bases at V and 4 bases at J, leaving 10 bases unmatched. The CDR3 contains 15 residues. Germline assignment: CDR1 SEHNR and CDR2 FQNEAQ (reference sequence). CDR3 amino acids: CASSGAGEVRETQYF. The CDR3 coding sequence is TGTGCCAGCAGCGGGGCGGGAGAGGTTAGAGAGACCCAGTACTTC.

This clone was observed a handful of times. The CDR3 loop reads CASSPKSGVGGNSPLHF. DNA for the CDR3: TGCGCCAGCAGCCCCAAGTCGGGGGTGGGAGGTAATTCACCCCTCCACTTT. The chain links TRBV4-1 to TRBJ1-6; possible D gene TRBD1, 5 bases. V lost 4 bases and J 6 bases, leaving 19 bases between the germline ends. The germline CDR1 and CDR2 sequences are MGHRA and YSYEKL. The CDR3 contains 17 residues.

The chain links TRBV10-3 to TRBJ1-5; tentatively, D is TRBD1 (5 bases). Germline V lookup: CDR1 ENHRY, CDR2 SYGVKD. V shed 9 bases and J shed 2 bases, with 11 bases lying between them. The length of the CDR3 is 13 residues. CDR3 nucleotides: TGTGCCATTACTCAGGGTGGCAATCAGCCCCAGCATTTT. It translates to CAITQGGNQPQHF.

The chain links TRBV18 to TRBJ2-3, with 16 bases that match TRBD2. The length of the CDR3 is 21 residues. The V gene end was trimmed by 0 bases and the J gene end by 4 bases; junction bases not matched to a gene: 13. Germline CDR1 and CDR2: KGHSH and LQKENI. The CDR3, as DNA: TGTGCCAGCTCACCACCGGTCGGGCTGGGACTAGCGGGAGGGCCGGCAGATACGCAGTATTTT. It yields the protein CASSPPVGLGLAGGPADTQYF.

The chain uses TRBV9 and TRBJ2-7, with TRBD2 as a possible D gene (5 bases). Trimming removed 0 bases at V and 2 bases at J, with 12 bases between. Germline V gene data show CDR1 as SGDLS and CDR2 as YYNGEE. The CDR3 length is 15 residues. The CDR3 loop is CASSVGTTTTYEQYF. The CDR3, as DNA: TGTGCCAGCAGCGTAGGGACGACTACTACCTACGAGCAGTACTTC.

The chain is built from TRBV6-5 and TRBJ2-7, with TRBD2 as a possible D gene (5 bases). With 1 base removed from V and 5 bases from J, the gap between germline ends came to 9 bases. Germline V lookup: CDR1 MNHEY, CDR2 SVGAGI. The CDR3 length is 13 residues. DNA of the CDR3: TGTGCCAGCAGTTACTTCGCCGGGGACGAGCAGTACTTC. Protein product: CASSYFAGDEQYF.

The V and J genes are TRBV18 and TRBJ1-2; possible D gene TRBD1, 6 bases. The CDR3 spans 17 residues. Germline CDR1 reads KGHSH; CDR2 reads LQKENI. Trimming removed 3 bases at V and 3 bases at J, with 20 bases between. The CDR3 loop is CASSPFGQQEGDYGYTF. DNA of the CDR3: TGTGCCAGCTCACCTTTCGGACAGCAAGAGGGGGACTATGGCTACACCTTC.

The rearrangement joins TRBV23-1 to TRBJ2-5, with D hard to call. TRBV23-1 is labeled an ORF, and its function is uncertain. CDR3 size: 19 residues. V lost 2 bases and J lost 4, with 26 bases in between. For the CDR3, the DNA is TGCGCCAGCAGTCAACCCACGGCCCGTCCCAGCCAGAGAGGAGAGACCCAGTACTTC. Protein sequence: CASSQPTARPSQRGETQYF.

This chain links TRBV10-3 with TRBJ1-2; a possible D gene is TRBD1 (6 bases). The V end was cut by 9 bases, the J end by 7 bases, with 12 bases between. The CDR3 sequence is 11 residues long. The germline V gene has CDR1 ENHRY and CDR2 SYGVKD. The CDR3 reads CAIQQGTGYTF. Written as DNA, the CDR3 is TGTGCCATACAACAGGGAACTGGCTACACCTTC.

The chain recombines TRBV29-1 with TRBJ1-5; possible D gene TRBD1, 6 bases. Germline V gene lookup returns CDR1 SQVTM and CDR2 ANQGSEA. Trimming took 3 bases from V and 11 from J, leaving 14 bases between them. The length of the CDR3 is 12 residues. CDR3 sequence reads: CSVENLRGTQHF. CDR3 in DNA: TGCAGCGTTGAGAACCTTAGGGGGACCCAGCATTTT.

The chain links TRBV2 to TRBJ1-4; TRBD1 aligns across 7 bases. CDR1 is SNHLY and CDR2 is FYNNEI in the germline V gene. The V and J ends lost 6 bases and 2 bases, in that order; junction bases with no gene match: 6. The CDR3 sequence is 15 residues long. The CDR3 region is CASSPDRVTNEKLFF. The DNA for the CDR3 is TGTGCCAGCAGCCCCGACAGGGTTACTAATGAAAAACTGTTTTTT.

CDR3 protein: CASSLQGQATGELFF. CDR3 nucleotide sequence: TGTGCCAGCAGCTTGCAGGGACAAGCCACCGGGGAGCTGTTTTTT. The chain links TRBV7-2 to TRBJ2-2; D perhaps matches TRBD1 (6 bases). CDR1 is SGHTA, CDR2 FQGNSA, per germline. The CDR3 is 15 residues long. V was clipped by 3 bases and J by 4 bases, with 12 bases between them.

The chain employs TRBV11-3 and TRBJ1-1; D remains unclear. Germline V gives CDR1 SGHNT, CDR2 YENEEA. V was cut by 6 bases and J by 0 bases, with 11 bases left in between. The CDR3 is 14 residues long. CDR3 sequence: CASSHPGLNTEAFF. CDR3 nucleotide sequence: TGTGCCAGCAGTCACCCGGGGTTGAACACTGAAGCTTTCTTT.

CDR3 in DNA: TGTGCCAGCAGTTACAGCAGGGGATGGACAGATACGCAGTATTTT. Encoded protein: CASSYSRGWTDTQYF. This chain links TRBV6-6 with TRBJ2-3, with TRBD1 as a possible D gene (6 bases). Looked up from germline, CDR1 is MNHNY and CDR2 is SVGAGI (reference sequence). The V end was cut by 2 bases, the J end by 3 bases, with 12 bases between. The CDR3 runs 15 residues.

The chain is built from TRBV2 and TRBJ1-1; D remains ambiguous. Per germline, CDR1 SNHLY and CDR2 FYNNEI. CDR3 length: 13 amino acids. Trimming took 8 bases from V and 2 from J, leaving 12 bases between them. The CDR3 DNA follows: TGTGCCAGCTATAGACCAGGAAACACTGAAGCTTTCTTT. Protein product: CASYRPGNTEAFF.

The chain recombines TRBV7-9 with TRBJ2-5; weak D call: TRBD1 (5 bases). Germline CDR1 SEHNR, CDR2 FQNEAQ (reference sequence). V was cut by 5 bases and J by 2 bases, with 27 bases left in between. This CDR3 is built from 19 residues. This CDR3 reads CASSPRATALREIQETQYF. In DNA, the CDR3 is TGTGCCAGCAGCCCACGGGCGACAGCCCTTCGAGAGATTCAAGAGACCCAGTACTTC.